The clone carrying this T cell receptor beta chain appeared once. TEMRA cells were enriched by FACS, while CD8+ and CD4+ T cells were obtained through a negative isolation that was performed magnetically. This sample stems from a study of CD8 T cells in Susac syndrome. Germline V gene lookup returns CDR1 SGHTA and CDR2 FQGNSA. This CDR3 spans 15 amino acids. V dropped 6 bases and J dropped 3; count of bases not matched to a gene: 9. Random-hexamer reverse transcription was applied to roughly 0.5 to 1 ug RNA. TCRdb reprocessed the immunoSEQ multiplex PCR reads with MiXCR, giving one entry per CDR3 protein. The sample includes about 180,000 distinct CDR3 sequences, over 85% of them seen just once.

Sequences were obtained from CD4+ T cells from PBMCs. V and J are TRBV7-2 and TRBJ1-1; TRBD1 aligns across 8 bases. This sequence was found in a human donor with multiple sclerosis. The CDR3 is CASRVTGGVDTEAFF. DNA for the CDR3: TGTGCCAGCAGGGTTACAGGGGGTGTGGACACTGAAGCTTTCTTT.